The 28 T cell receptor beta chains listed next were all sequenced from one sample in a study of T cell repertoires in cytomegalovirus infection (dated by TCRdb to between 2018 and 2021). Taken with the paper, the label for treatment or condition translates to: in vitro stimulation with specific CMV peptide epitopes to enrich CMV-specific T cells. These TCRs are of unknown antigen specificity. Sequencing was carried out with an Illumina HiSeq 1500. TCRdb reworked the public reads: Q25 trimming with fastp, MiXCR clone assembly, productive beta chains retained. Each entry is one CDR3 protein sequence, shown with its most common DNA and genes. This sample holds about 830,000 distinct CDR3 sequences; about 33% were observed only once. The top ten clonotypes cover 9.5% to 15% of the sample. Sequenced here: cultured CD8+ T cells from PBMCs, sampled from culture after CMV antigen stimulation. The receptors derive from a human donor in good health (CMV status not recorded). Some clones in this sample may be carry-over from other donors' samples.

This chain uses TRBV7-9 with TRBJ1-4, with a possible D match to TRBD1 (5 bases). The germline V and J ends were trimmed by 5 bases and 7 bases, with 14 bases remaining between them. The CDR3 extends over 14 amino acids. Per the germline V gene, CDR1 is SEHNR and CDR2 is FQNEAQ (reference sequence). The CDR3 DNA follows: TGTGCCAGCAGCCCCGGGGGTTCAGGTGAAAAACTGTTTTTT. Translated, it gives CASSPGGSGEKLFF.

The chain employs TRBV19 and TRBJ2-3; 9 bases match TRBD2. The CDR3 has 18 residues. The junction had 13 bases not matched to a gene; V was cut back by 4 bases and J by 2 bases. Germline values: CDR1 LNHDA, CDR2 SQIVND (reference sequence). CDR3: CASSNPSRLAGSTDTQYF. CDR3 sequence (DNA): TGTGCCAGTAGTAACCCCTCAAGGCTAGCGGGGTCCACAGATACGCAGTATTTT.

The table lists this clonotype with many counts. The chain is built from TRBV5-5 and TRBJ1-1; 9 nucleotides line up with TRBD1. The germline gives CDR1 SGHKS, CDR2 YYEKEE (reference sequence). The CDR3 has 14 amino acids. After removal of 4 bases from V and 1 base from J, the junction contained 2 bases not matched to a gene. CDR3 protein: CASSLQGANTEAFF. CDR3 in DNA: TGTGCCAGCAGCCTACAGGGGGCGAACACTGAAGCTTTCTTT.

The table lists this clonotype with a few counts. The chain employs TRBV7-6 and TRBJ2-7; tentatively, D is TRBD1 or TRBD2 (5 bases each). CDR3 length: 15 residues. The germline V gene encodes CDR1 SGHVS and CDR2 FNYEAQ. V was pared by 2 bases and J by 2 bases, with 13 bases between. The CDR3 region has the DNA TGTGCCAGCAGCTTATACCCGAGAGGGGCCTACGAGCAGTACTTC. This gives the protein CASSLYPRGAYEQYF.

This clonotype came up a few times. The chain is built from TRBV7-2 and TRBJ2-6; 10 bases match TRBD1. The CDR3 spans 15 residues. The germline V gene has CDR1 SGHTA and CDR2 FQGNSA. The CDR3 coding sequence is TGTGCTTCGGGGACAGGGGTCTTTGGGGCCAACGTCCTGACTTTC. Residues: CASGTGVFGANVLTF.

This clonotype was picked up a small number of times. The rearrangement links TRBV4-3 to TRBJ1-2; TRBD1 is a possible D gene (5 bases). The ends were cut back, 4 bases at V and 4 bases at J, with 19 bases in the middle. From germline, CDR1 is LGHNA and CDR2 YSLEER. CDR3 length equals 16 residues. The chain's CDR3 is CASSPTAGGSGYGYTF. DNA for the CDR3: TGCGCCAGCAGCCCCACCGCGGGGGGGAGCGGCTATGGCTACACCTTC.

This clonotype was found a few times. This sequence joins TRBV27 and TRBJ2-7; tentatively, D is TRBD1 or TRBD2 (5 bases each). With 3 bases removed from V and 2 bases from J, the gap between germline ends came to 14 bases. This CDR3 contains 15 residues. Germline-derived CDR1 and CDR2 are MNHEY and SMNVEV (reference sequence). In nucleotides, the CDR3 is TGTGCCAGCAGTTTGAGGGGCCACTACACCTACGAGCAGTACTTC. It translates to CASSLRGHYTYEQYF.

V is TRBV6-6 and J is TRBJ2-1, with 9 bases fitting TRBD1. The CDR3 extends over 18 amino acids. Germline lookup yields CDR1 MNHNY and CDR2 SVGAGI (reference sequence). The V gene end was trimmed by 2 bases and the J gene end by 9 bases; junction bases not matched to a gene: 17. CDR3 coding DNA: TGTGCCAGCAGTTACGTTTGGGCACAGGGGGCGAAAGGGGGTGAGCAGTTCTTC. Translated, it gives CASSYVWAQGAKGGEQFF.

The chain links TRBV2 to TRBJ2-7, with TRBD1 as a possible D gene (5 bases). CDR1 is SNHLY, CDR2 FYNNEI, per germline. Trimming cost V 7 bases and J 13 bases, with 17 bases left between them. The CDR3 spans 11 residues. The CDR3 reads CASKGKQRLYV. The DNA for the CDR3 is TGTGCCAGCAAGGGGAAACAGAGATTATACGTC.

This chain connects TRBV4-2 to TRBJ2-7; D might be TRBD1 (6 bases). The CDR3 contains 15 residues. Trimming stripped 5 bases from V and 2 bases from J, with 16 bases between. Germline V gene sequence: CDR1 LGHNA, CDR2 YNFKEQ. CDR3 residues: CASSYRVVGTYEQYF. CDR3 sequence (DNA): TGTGCCAGCAGCTACAGGGTAGTAGGAACCTACGAGCAGTACTTC.

This clonotype was found many times. The chain has TRBV7-2 and TRBJ2-7; tentatively, D is TRBD2 (5 bases). The V end was cut by 5 bases, the J end by 4 bases, with 15 bases between. From germline, CDR1 is SGHTA and CDR2 FQGNSA. The CDR3 consists of 14 residues. CDR3: CASSRPGFGYEQYV. CDR3 coding DNA: TGTGCCAGCAGCAGACCGGGATTCGGGTACGAGCAGTACGTC.

This clonotype was picked up one time. The rearrangement links TRBV6-2 or TRBV6-3 to TRBJ1-1, with 7 positions matching TRBD1. The junction had 4 bases not matched to a gene; V was cut back by 6 bases and J by 0 bases. Germline CDR1 reads MNHEY; CDR2 reads SVGEGT. This CDR3 comprises 14 residues. The CDR3 bases are TGTGCCAGCAGGATAGGGACAGTGAACACTGAAGCTTTCTTT. Amino acid sequence: CASRIGTVNTEAFF.

This clonotype has just one count. A read error is likely, as this CDR3 ends without the conserved phenylalanine or tryptophan. The chain employs TRBV7-3 and TRBJ2-5; either TRBD1 or TRBD2 may fit D (6 bases each). Germline lookup yields CDR1 SGHTA and CDR2 FQGTGA. The CDR3 totals 14 residues. V lost 1 base, J lost 4 bases, and 10 bases lay in between. The CDR3 region has the DNA TGTGCCAGCAGCTTAAGAGGGGGAGGAGAGACCCAGTACCTC. It yields the protein CASSLRGGGETQYL.

The chain combines TRBV5-5 with TRBJ1-1, with 8 bases that match TRBD1. The germline V gene has CDR1 SGHKS and CDR2 YYEKEE (reference sequence). The CDR3 is 15 amino acids. Trimming at V came to 4 bases and at J to 0 bases, leaving 5 bases not matched to a gene. The DNA of the CDR3 is TGTGCCAGCAGCCAGGACAGGGACTTGAACACTGAAGCTTTCTTT. Translating it yields CASSQDRDLNTEAFF.

The chain combines TRBV5-6 with TRBJ2-1, with D perhaps assigned TRBD1 or TRBD2 (5 bases each). Trimming took 6 bases from V and 9 from J, leaving 22 bases between them. From germline, CDR1 is SGHDT and CDR2 YYEEEE. The CDR3 contains 15 residues. The CDR3 DNA follows: TGTGCCAGCACCCCGGGGCGGTCCGGAGTAAGTGAGCAGTTCTTC. Protein: CASTPGRSGVSEQFF.

This clonotype was seen a handful of times. The chain is built from TRBV4-3 and TRBJ2-5, with 8 bases matching TRBD1. CDR3 length: 15 residues. V shed 1 base, J shed 1 base, and the junction held 2 bases outside the gene matches. The germline gives CDR1 LGHNA, CDR2 YSLEER. The CDR3 DNA is TGCGCCAGCAGCCAAGGGACAGGGCGCCAAGAGACCCAGTACTTC. This codes for CASSQGTGRQETQYF.

This clonotype was counted a few times. J is TRBJ2-5 and V is TRBV6-6; 10 bases line up with TRBD1. The germline V gene encodes CDR1 MNHNY and CDR2 SVGAGI (reference sequence). J lost 5 bases, V lost 5 bases, and 5 bases had no gene match. The CDR3 spans 14 residues. The CDR3 DNA reads as TGTGCCAGCAGTGATCCGGGACAGGGGGAGACCCAGTACTTC. As protein: CASSDPGQGETQYF.

This clonotype came up a few times. The chain's CDR3 is CAIRVWGGSNTEAFF. The CDR3 coding sequence is TGTGCCATCAGGGTTTGGGGAGGGTCGAACACTGAAGCTTTCTTT. The rearrangement uses TRBV10-3 and TRBJ1-1; D not certain. This CDR3 contains 15 residues. V lost 6 bases, J lost 1 base, and 15 bases lay in between. The germline gives CDR1 ENHRY, CDR2 SYGVKD.

The V gene is TRBV2, the J gene TRBJ1-2, with no clear D. Germline values: CDR1 SNHLY, CDR2 FYNNEI. With 3 bases removed from V and 2 bases from J, the gap between germline ends came to 10 bases. This CDR3 spans 14 amino acids. The CDR3 DNA follows: TGTGCCAGCAGTGATGCAGGACGAAACTATGGCTACACCTTC. Translating it yields CASSDAGRNYGYTF.

CDR3 sequence (DNA): TGTGCCAGCAGCGGCCGGGACAGGGACTATAGCAATCAGCCCCAGCATTTT. It specifies CASSGRDRDYSNQPQHF. The chain couples TRBV7-2 to TRBJ1-5; TRBD1 matches at 9 bases. The germline V gene has CDR1 SGHTA and CDR2 FQGNSA. This CDR3 comprises 17 residues. V lost 5 bases and J lost 0; bases outside the gene matches: 8.

The chain links TRBV19 to TRBJ2-3; maybe TRBD2 (6 bases). Between the trimmed V and J ends, which lost 1 base and 2 bases, there was a span of 13 bases. The CDR3 runs 16 residues. Per germline, CDR1 LNHDA and CDR2 SQIVND (reference sequence). The CDR3, as DNA: TGTGCCAGTAGTATAGGGCTAGCGTTCCCCACAGATACGCAGTATTTT. Its translation is CASSIGLAFPTDTQYF.

The chain carries TRBV7-4 and TRBJ2-1; D is perhaps TRBD1 (6 bases). CDR1 is SGHVT, CDR2 SQSDAQ, per germline. This CDR3 has 15 amino acids. Trimming took off 5 bases at V and 4 bases at J, with 15 bases between the two ends. The CDR3 nucleotides read TGTGCCAGCAGCGGCGCCGGGACAATATACAATGAGCAGTTCTTC. It specifies CASSGAGTIYNEQFF.

In this sample, this clonotype turned up a few times. The chain combines TRBV20-1 with TRBJ2-3, with 8 positions matching TRBD2. The length of the CDR3 is 16 residues. The germline CDR1 and CDR2 sequences are DFQATT and SNEGSKA (reference sequence). J was trimmed by 1 base and V by 0 bases; bases with no gene match: 6. This CDR3 is CSARDRLGGGTDTQYF. DNA of the CDR3: TGCAGTGCTAGAGATCGGCTCGGGGGGGGCACAGATACGCAGTATTTT.

The chain carries TRBV28 and TRBJ2-7; D not resolved. Trimming shortened V by 4 bases and J by 3 bases, and 16 bases separated the two germline ends. The CDR3 covers 15 residues. Germline CDR1 is MDHEN and CDR2 is SYDVKM. In DNA, the CDR3 is TGTGCCAGCAGTTCTCGAATGGAGAGTGGCTACGAGCAGTACGTC. This encodes CASSSRMESGYEQYV.

Remarks on this clonotype: One junction end disagrees with the germline gene, perhaps due to a read error. The V gene is TRBV7-9, the J gene TRBJ2-5, with a weak D call TRBD2 (6 bases). The CDR3 has 13 amino acids. Germline assignment: CDR1 SEHNR and CDR2 FQNEAQ (reference sequence). CDR3 amino acids: CASSLTSQKTQYF. The DNA for the CDR3 is TGTGCCAGCAGCCTTACTAGCCAAAAGACCCAGTACTTC.

The rearrangement links TRBV6-5 to TRBJ2-1; D remains ambiguous. CDR1 and CDR2 (germline): MNHEY, SVGAGI. V lost 0 bases, J lost 0 bases, and 9 bases lay in between. CDR3 length equals 16 residues. CDR3 protein: CASSYSILGSYNEQFF. The DNA for the CDR3 is TGTGCCAGCAGTTACTCCATACTGGGCTCCTACAATGAGCAGTTCTTC.

This clonotype was seen many times. The chain uses TRBV7-2 and TRBJ1-4; D gene ambiguous. Trimming cost V 1 base and J 4 bases, with 16 bases left between them. CDR1 SGHTA and CDR2 FQGNSA come from the germline V gene. The CDR3 runs to 17 residues. CDR3 nucleotides: TGTGCCAGCAGCTTAGTCCCCGGGGTCAGGAATAATGAAAAACTGTTTTTT. Protein: CASSLVPGVRNNEKLFF.

The V and J genes are TRBV10-3 and TRBJ1-2; D may be TRBD1 (6 bases). Trimming shortened V by 11 bases and J by 8 bases, and 15 bases separated the two germline ends. The germline CDR1 and CDR2 sequences are ENHRY and SYGVKD. CDR3 size: 11 residues. The CDR3 DNA is TGTGCCTTGGGGGGCGGACTGGGCTACACCTTC. It is translated as CALGGGLGYTF.